This TCR beta chain was captured in a study of T cell clones after liver transplantation. Study-level information: Samples came from ITN030ST, which attempted immunosuppression withdrawal within 2 years of liver transplantation. TCRbeta sequencing after a pre-transplant mixed lymphocyte reaction identified graft-donor-reactive clones, later tracked in post-transplant blood.

CD3+CD4+ and CD3+CD8+ cells were FACS-sorted from thawed unstimulated PBMCs. Libraries were prepared by immunoSEQ multiplex PCR; TCRdb keeps only in-frame clonotypes and omits some of them. The sample lists about 21,000 clones, approximately 93% seen once, with roughly 25% in the top ten. On this clone: The antigen remains undetermined.

The CDR3 sequence is 18 residues long. Germline CDR1 SGHRS, CDR2 YFSETQ. Trimming took 4 bases from V and 0 from J; bases not matched to a gene: 6. General study results and limits: Rather than being deleted, graft donor-reactive T cells may have moved into the graft.

The specimen comprised CD8+ T cells from blood, sampled nearly 26 months after liver transplant. The chain recombines TRBV5-1 with TRBJ2-1, with 14 bases fitting TRBD2. This receptor was obtained from a human patient who received a liver transplant. The T cells may come from the graft donor. The CDR3 sequence is CASSPRLAGGLSYNEQFF. The CDR3 DNA reads as TGCGCCAGCAGCCCGAGACTAGCGGGAGGGCTCTCCTACAATGAGCAGTTCTTC.